This is a list of T cell receptor beta chains from one sample in a study of CD8 T cells in ankylosing spondylitis. MiXCR was run by TCRdb on the 5' RACE reads, yielding one entry per CDR3 protein. This table has a few hundred thousand distinct CDR3 sequences, more than 20% appearing once. The sequenced sample consisted of blood, either unsorted or a sorted T cell fraction (not recorded which). The receptors were gathered from a female donor with ankylosing spondylitis or in good health (not recorded which). Both conserved end residues are part of each CDR3. Each record gives: J gene, V gene, D gene, clone size, CDR3 DNA, CDR3 protein. The D gene is left open where the match is weak. Not every row has a clone size; where given, it reads once, few, many or a size class.

j_gene: TRBJ2-7; v_gene: TRBV5-6; d_gene: -; abundance: -; CDR3nt: TGTGCCAGCAGCTCACTATGGCTTGCTACCTACGAGCAGTACTTC; CDR3aa: CASSSLWLATYEQYF
j_gene: TRBJ2-7; v_gene: TRBV6-5; d_gene: -; abundance: many; CDR3nt: TGTGCCAGCAGTTACTCATCGCTAGGATCCTACGAGCAGTACTTC; CDR3aa: CASSYSSLGSYEQYF
j_gene: TRBJ2-3; v_gene: TRBV7-2; d_gene: -; abundance: -; CDR3nt: TGTGCCAGCAGCTCCAGCCCCGTGACGCAGTATTTT; CDR3aa: CASSSSPVTQYF
j_gene: TRBJ2-1; v_gene: TRBV24-1; d_gene: TRBD2; abundance: many; CDR3nt: TGTGCCACCCAGCGGGAGGGATACAATGAGCAGTTCTTC; CDR3aa: CATQREGYNEQFF
j_gene: TRBJ1-2; v_gene: TRBV6-2/TRBV6-3; d_gene: TRBD1; abundance: -; CDR3nt: TGTGCCACCAATTTCCCCTCGACAGGGGTTCGTGGCTACACCTTC; CDR3aa: CATNFPSTGVRGYTF
j_gene: TRBJ1-4; v_gene: TRBV3-1; d_gene: TRBD1; abundance: few; CDR3nt: TGTGCCAGCAACCGCCTCGGACAGGGCCCAGAAAAACTGTTTTTT; CDR3aa: CASNRLGQGPEKLFF
j_gene: TRBJ2-1; v_gene: TRBV20-1; d_gene: TRBD2; abundance: many; CDR3nt: TGCAGTGCTAGACCTAGCGGGAGGTACAATGAGCAGTTCTTC; CDR3aa: CSARPSGRYNEQFF
j_gene: TRBJ2-7; v_gene: TRBV29-1; d_gene: -; abundance: many; CDR3nt: TGCAGCGTTGAAGCTGGCCAGGGTAACGAGCAGTACTTC; CDR3aa: CSVEAGQGNEQYF
j_gene: TRBJ2-1; v_gene: TRBV19; d_gene: -; abundance: -; CDR3nt: TGTGCCGGAGGACACGGGAATGAGCAGTTCTTC; CDR3aa: CAGGHGNEQFF
j_gene: TRBJ2-3; v_gene: TRBV19; d_gene: -; abundance: few; CDR3nt: TGTGCCAGTAGTATTGGGCGGGATGAAGTTGGAGATACGCAGTATTTT; CDR3aa: CASSIGRDEVGDTQYF
j_gene: TRBJ2-7; v_gene: TRBV2; d_gene: -; abundance: -; CDR3nt: TGTGCCAGCGCACTAGACTACGAGCAGTACTTC; CDR3aa: CASALDYEQYF
j_gene: TRBJ1-1; v_gene: TRBV6-5; d_gene: -; abundance: -; CDR3nt: TGTGCCAGCAGTTACGAAAGTGAGTACACTGAAGCTTTCTTT; CDR3aa: CASSYESEYTEAFF
j_gene: TRBJ2-1; v_gene: TRBV6-4; d_gene: TRBD2; abundance: few; CDR3nt: TGTGCCAGCAGTGGGACTAGCGGGGGGAATGAGCAGTTCTTC; CDR3aa: CASSGTSGGNEQFF
j_gene: TRBJ1-2; v_gene: TRBV6-5; d_gene: -; abundance: many; CDR3nt: TGTGCCAGCAGTTACAGGAGGGATCAAAACTATGGCTACACCTTC; CDR3aa: CASSYRRDQNYGYTF
j_gene: TRBJ1-5; v_gene: TRBV27; d_gene: -; abundance: -; CDR3nt: TGTGCCAGCAGTTTCGGCAGGTATCAGCCCCAGCATTTT; CDR3aa: CASSFGRYQPQHF
j_gene: TRBJ1-1; v_gene: TRBV28; d_gene: -; abundance: few; CDR3nt: TGTGCCAGCAGTTGGGTCGGGGCAAACACTGAAGCTTTCTTT; CDR3aa: CASSWVGANTEAFF
j_gene: TRBJ1-2; v_gene: TRBV6-5; d_gene: TRBD1; abundance: few; CDR3nt: TGTGCCAGCAGTTTACAGTCCGGGACAGGATATTATGGCTACACCTTC; CDR3aa: CASSLQSGTGYYGYTF
j_gene: TRBJ2-5; v_gene: TRBV6-2/TRBV6-3; d_gene: TRBD1; abundance: -; CDR3nt: TGTGCCAGCAGCGGGACAGGGAGAGAGACCCAGTACTTC; CDR3aa: CASSGTGRETQYF
j_gene: TRBJ2-3; v_gene: TRBV7-9; d_gene: -; abundance: many; CDR3nt: TGTGCCAGCAGTCGAGACCCCCCTGAGGATACGCAGTATTTT; CDR3aa: CASSRDPPEDTQYF
j_gene: TRBJ2-7; v_gene: TRBV27; d_gene: TRBD1; abundance: few; CDR3nt: TGTGCCAGTCAAAGGACAGGTTCCTACGAGCAGTACTTC; CDR3aa: CASQRTGSYEQYF
j_gene: TRBJ2-1; v_gene: TRBV6-5; d_gene: -; abundance: many; CDR3nt: TGTGCCAGCAACCGGGGCAATGAGCAGTTCTTC; CDR3aa: CASNRGNEQFF
j_gene: TRBJ2-3; v_gene: TRBV12-3/TRBV12-4; d_gene: -; abundance: few; CDR3nt: TGTGCCAGCAGTCCGAGAAGGCTAGCGTTAAGAGGGGCAGATACGCAGTATTTT; CDR3aa: CASSPRRLALRGADTQYF
j_gene: TRBJ2-5; v_gene: TRBV7-2; d_gene: TRBD1; abundance: -; CDR3nt: TGTGCCAGCAGCTTATGGTCAGGGGGTGAGGAGACCCAGTACTTC; CDR3aa: CASSLWSGGEETQYF
j_gene: TRBJ2-7; v_gene: TRBV4-3; d_gene: TRBD2; abundance: many; CDR3nt: TGCGCCAGCAGCCAAGACCTCGGGAGGGCCTACGAGCAGTACTTC; CDR3aa: CASSQDLGRAYEQYF
j_gene: TRBJ2-1; v_gene: TRBV6-2/TRBV6-3; d_gene: -; abundance: once; CDR3nt: TGTGCCAGCAGTTACTTCTCTAATGAGCAGTTCTTC; CDR3aa: CASSYFSNEQFF
j_gene: TRBJ2-1; v_gene: TRBV12-3/TRBV12-4; d_gene: -; abundance: few; CDR3nt: TGTGCCAGCAGTCCTTTCCGGGAGCAGTTCTTC; CDR3aa: CASSPFREQFF
j_gene: TRBJ1-1; v_gene: TRBV5-1; d_gene: -; abundance: many; CDR3nt: TGCGCCAGCAGCTGGGGGGACCGGGGGACTGAAGCTTTCTTT; CDR3aa: CASSWGDRGTEAFF
j_gene: TRBJ2-7; v_gene: TRBV10-3; d_gene: TRBD2; abundance: few; CDR3nt: TGTGCCATCAGAGCCGGACTAGCGGGAGCCTCCTACGAGCAGTACTTC; CDR3aa: CAIRAGLAGASYEQYF
j_gene: TRBJ2-7; v_gene: TRBV6-2/TRBV6-3; d_gene: -; abundance: few; CDR3nt: TGTGCCACTTCCGGGTGGAATTACGGCGAGCAGTACTTC; CDR3aa: CATSGWNYGEQYF
j_gene: TRBJ2-5; v_gene: TRBV9; d_gene: TRBD2; abundance: few; CDR3nt: TGTGCCAGCAGCGTAGCTCTAGCGGGAGGAACCCAAGAGACCCAGTACTTC; CDR3aa: CASSVALAGGTQETQYF
j_gene: TRBJ2-7; v_gene: TRBV20-1; d_gene: TRBD2; abundance: -; CDR3nt: TGCAGTGTCCCGACTAGCGGAAACCTCTACGAGCAGTACTTC; CDR3aa: CSVPTSGNLYEQYF
j_gene: TRBJ1-1; v_gene: TRBV7-2; d_gene: -; abundance: few; CDR3nt: TGTGCCAGCAGCTTAGGGGGGTTGGGGGACACTGAAGCTTTCTTT; CDR3aa: CASSLGGLGDTEAFF
j_gene: TRBJ2-5; v_gene: TRBV12-3/TRBV12-4; d_gene: -; abundance: many; CDR3nt: TGTGCCAGCACCAGGGGTTTTCAAGAGACCCAGTACTTC; CDR3aa: CASTRGFQETQYF
j_gene: TRBJ1-1; v_gene: TRBV12-3/TRBV12-4; d_gene: -; abundance: few; CDR3nt: TGTGCCAGCAGTTTTGGGGGGAATTCTGAAGCTTTCTTT; CDR3aa: CASSFGGNSEAFF
j_gene: TRBJ1-6; v_gene: TRBV10-2; d_gene: -; abundance: many; CDR3nt: TGCGCCAGCAGAGACGGGAGCTCCTATAATTCACCCCTCCACTTT; CDR3aa: CASRDGSSYNSPLHF
j_gene: TRBJ2-5; v_gene: TRBV20-1; d_gene: -; abundance: once; CDR3nt: TGCAGTGCTAGCGGTCTCGGGGCCCAAGAGACCCAGTACTTC; CDR3aa: CSASGLGAQETQYF
j_gene: TRBJ2-7; v_gene: TRBV29-1; d_gene: TRBD2; abundance: many; CDR3nt: TGCAGCGTTGAGGCTAGCGGGGGGTACGAGCAGTACTTC; CDR3aa: CSVEASGGYEQYF
j_gene: TRBJ2-5; v_gene: TRBV7-2; d_gene: -; abundance: -; CDR3nt: TGTGCCAGCAGCCAACAAGGAGGGCAGGGGGTAGGGGAGACCCAGTACTTC; CDR3aa: CASSQQGGQGVGETQYF
j_gene: TRBJ1-3; v_gene: TRBV29-1; d_gene: -; abundance: few; CDR3nt: TGCAGCGCAGGGGATGGTGGAAACACCATATATTTT; CDR3aa: CSAGDGGNTIYF
j_gene: TRBJ2-3; v_gene: TRBV28; d_gene: TRBD2; abundance: many; CDR3nt: TGTGCCAGCAGTCCCGGGACTAGCGGGAGGGCCTCCAACTTGAGGACGCAGTATTTT; CDR3aa: CASSPGTSGRASNLRTQYF
j_gene: TRBJ1-2; v_gene: TRBV20-1; d_gene: -; abundance: -; CDR3nt: TGCAGTGCCCCGGCCCGGGGTGTGGACTATGGCTACACCTTC; CDR3aa: CSAPARGVDYGYTF
j_gene: TRBJ2-3; v_gene: TRBV12-3/TRBV12-4; d_gene: TRBD1; abundance: -; CDR3nt: TGTGCCAGCAGTATCCGGGACAGGGAAAGAGATACGCAGTATTTT; CDR3aa: CASSIRDRERDTQYF
j_gene: TRBJ2-1; v_gene: TRBV18; d_gene: TRBD2; abundance: -; CDR3nt: TGTGCCAGCTCACGTCAGACTAGCGGGAGGGGGAAGGATGAGCAGTTCTTC; CDR3aa: CASSRQTSGRGKDEQFF
j_gene: TRBJ2-5; v_gene: TRBV29-1; d_gene: TRBD1; abundance: many; CDR3nt: TGCAGCTCCCTACAGGGGGCTGGAGAGACCCAGTACTTC; CDR3aa: CSSLQGAGETQYF
j_gene: TRBJ2-1; v_gene: TRBV7-9; d_gene: -; abundance: few; CDR3nt: TGTGCCAGCAGCAGGTTGGGGGAGCAGTTCTTC; CDR3aa: CASSRLGEQFF
j_gene: TRBJ2-1; v_gene: TRBV10-3; d_gene: TRBD2; abundance: -; CDR3nt: TGTGCCACCGGACTAGCGGGAGGGCAGCACAATGAGCAGTTCTTC; CDR3aa: CATGLAGGQHNEQFF